This entry lists 13 T cell receptor beta chains sequenced from one sample in a study of T cell responses to AZD1222 COVID-19 vaccine. Measured with immunoSEQ multiplex PCR; TCRdb has only the in-frame clones, and not every one. The table includes some 140,000 clones, about 92% detected once. Sequenced material: peripheral blood, taken on day 0 of AZD1222 vaccination. These receptors came from an adult in good health.

The chain links TRBV7-7 to TRBJ2-5, with D perhaps given as TRBD1 or TRBD2 (7 bases each). V was shortened by 5 bases and J by 0 bases, with 19 bases between the two germline ends. This CDR3 region has 17 residues. Germline V gene data show CDR1 as SSHAT and CDR2 as FNYEAQ (reference sequence). CDR3 in DNA: TGTGCCAGCAGCCCTGACTCGGGGGGACAGAACCAAGAGACCCAGTACTTC. It yields the protein CASSPDSGGQNQETQYF.

The gene calls are TRBV5-1 and TRBJ2-3, with 10 bases fitting TRBD2. Germline V CDR1 and CDR2: SGHRS, YFSETQ. The CDR3 has 14 amino acids. Trimming removed 2 bases from V and 6 bases from J; junction bases left unmatched: 3. In DNA form, the CDR3 reads TGCGCCAGCAGCTTTCTAGCGGGAGATGATACGCAGTATTTT. This codes for CASSFLAGDDTQYF.

V is TRBV27 and J is TRBJ1-5; 11 positions match TRBD1. Germline CDR1 and CDR2: MNHEY and SMNVEV (reference sequence). The CDR3 is 18 amino acids. The trim removed 1 base at V and 5 bases at J, leaving 10 bases unmatched. In DNA, the CDR3 is TGTGCCAGCAGTTTATACCCTAACGCGGGACAGGGGGATCAGCCCCAGCATTTT. Protein product: CASSLYPNAGQGDQPQHF.

The chain recombines TRBV6-2 or TRBV6-3 with TRBJ2-2, with no clear D. The ends were cut back, 4 bases at V and 1 base at J, with 10 bases in the middle. CDR3 length equals 15 residues. Germline CDR1 MNHEY, CDR2 SVGEGT. The CDR3 DNA reads TGTGCCAGCAGTTTGAGGCAGTTGAACACCGGGGAGCTGTTTTTT. Protein sequence: CASSLRQLNTGELFF.

The chain uses TRBV19 and TRBJ1-2; 8 bases agree with TRBD1. Germline CDR1 is LNHDA and CDR2 is SQIVND (reference sequence). The CDR3 is 16 amino acids. V dropped 7 bases and J dropped 7; count of bases not matched to a gene: 17. For the CDR3, the DNA is TGTGCCAGTACCGCAACCGGGACCCAGGGGGCGGGTGGCTACACCTTC. This codes for CASTATGTQGAGGYTF.

This chain joins TRBV30 and TRBJ1-2; no firm D call. The CDR3 contains 13 residues. Between the trimmed V and J ends, which lost 3 bases and 3 bases, there was a span of 11 bases. Germline CDR1 reads GTSNPN; CDR2 reads SVGIG (reference sequence). CDR3 DNA sequence: TGTGCCTGGAGGATTCGTCGACACTATGGCTACACCTTC. Protein product: CAWRIRRHYGYTF.

The J gene is TRBJ2-2, the V gene TRBV18; TRBD2 is a possible D gene (5 bases). Looked up from germline, CDR1 is KGHSH and CDR2 is LQKENI. CDR3 length equals 15 residues. Trimming pared 2 bases from V and 6 bases from J, leaving 13 bases between. The DNA of the CDR3 is TGTGCCAGCTCACCAAGCGGATATGGGTCCGGGGAGCTGTTTTTT. This sequence encodes CASSPSGYGSGELFF.

DNA for the CDR3: TGTGCCAGCAGTGAAACCGGGACAGAAAACAATCAGCCCCAGCATTTT. Translation gives CASSETGTENNQPQHF. J is TRBJ1-5 and V is TRBV6-1; the match to TRBD1 covers 7 bases. Germline loops: CDR1 MNHNS, CDR2 SASEGT. Trimming took 2 bases from V and 3 from J; bases not matched to a gene: 7. The CDR3 totals 16 residues.

The chain couples TRBV19 to TRBJ1-2; no clear D gene. In germline, CDR1 is LNHDA, CDR2 SQIVND (reference sequence). The V end lost 5 bases, the J end lost 8 bases, and 12 bases lay between the germline ends. The CDR3 spans 12 residues. The chain's CDR3 is CASSWGSDGYTF. CDR3 DNA sequence: TGTGCCAGTAGTTGGGGTAGCGACGGCTACACCTTC. Together with reference TRBV19 and TRBJ1-2, the CDR3 gives the full variable domain: DGGITQSPKYLFRKEGQNVTLSCEQNLNHDAMYWYRQDPGQGLRLIYYSQIVNDFQKGDIAEGYSVSREKKESFPLTVTSAQKNPTAFYLCASSWGSDGYTFGSGTRLTVV.

CDR3 in DNA: TGTGCCTGGACGCGGACCTACGAGCAGTACTTC. Encoded protein: CAWTRTYEQYF. The chain combines TRBV30 with TRBJ2-7; D uncertain. Trimming stripped 4 bases from V and 2 bases from J, with 6 bases between. The CDR3 spans 11 residues. Germline V gene sequence: CDR1 GTSNPN, CDR2 SVGIG (reference sequence). Combining the CDR3 with reference TRBV30 and TRBJ2-7 gives the whole variable domain SQTIHQWPATLVQPVGSPLSLECTVEGTSNPNLYWYRQAAGRGLQLLFYSVGIGQISSEVPQNLSASRPQDRQFILSSKKLLLSDSGFYLCAWTRTYEQYFGPGTRLTVT.

This chain connects TRBV3-1 (or the pseudogene TRBV3-2) to TRBJ2-4; the D gene is possibly TRBD1 (6 bases). Germline V gene sequence: CDR1 LGHDT, CDR2 YNNKEL (reference sequence). The CDR3 runs to 16 residues. With 1 base removed from V and 6 bases from J, the gap between germline ends came to 16 bases. As DNA, the CDR3 is TGTGCCAGCAGCCAAGCGGGACACCCGTCCGGAAACATTCAGTACTTC. Its translation is CASSQAGHPSGNIQYF.

The chain has TRBV9 and TRBJ2-3; unclear D gene. Looked up from germline, CDR1 is SGDLS and CDR2 is YYNGEE. Trimming took off 0 bases at V and 2 bases at J, with 7 bases between the two ends. The CDR3 is made up of 14 amino acids. CDR3 loop: CASSVVVYTDTQYF. The DNA for the CDR3 is TGTGCCAGCAGCGTAGTGGTTTACACAGATACGCAGTATTTT.

The rearrangement uses TRBV7-6 and TRBJ1-1; D remains ambiguous. The CDR3 has 15 residues. The ends were cut back, 6 bases at V and 3 bases at J, with 17 bases in the middle. CDR1 and CDR2 from the germline V gene are SGHVS and FNYEAQ. Here the CDR3 reads CASRPTFLQDTEAFF. The CDR3 coding sequence is TGTGCCAGCAGACCCACGTTTCTTCAAGACACTGAAGCTTTCTTT.